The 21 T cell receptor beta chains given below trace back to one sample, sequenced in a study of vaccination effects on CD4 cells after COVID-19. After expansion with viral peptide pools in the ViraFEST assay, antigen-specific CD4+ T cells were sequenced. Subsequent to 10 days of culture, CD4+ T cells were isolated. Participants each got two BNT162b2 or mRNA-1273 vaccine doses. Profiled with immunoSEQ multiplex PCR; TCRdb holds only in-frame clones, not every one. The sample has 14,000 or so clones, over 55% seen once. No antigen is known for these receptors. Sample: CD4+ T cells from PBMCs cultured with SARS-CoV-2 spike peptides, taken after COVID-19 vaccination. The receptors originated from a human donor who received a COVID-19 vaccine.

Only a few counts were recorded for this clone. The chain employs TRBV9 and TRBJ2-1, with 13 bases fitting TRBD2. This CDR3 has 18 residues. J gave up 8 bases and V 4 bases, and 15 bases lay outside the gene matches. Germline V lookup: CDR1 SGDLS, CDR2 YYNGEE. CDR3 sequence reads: CASSPKRLAGGQEDEQFF. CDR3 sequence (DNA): TGTGCCAGCAGCCCCAAAAGACTAGCGGGGGGACAAGAAGATGAGCAGTTCTTC.

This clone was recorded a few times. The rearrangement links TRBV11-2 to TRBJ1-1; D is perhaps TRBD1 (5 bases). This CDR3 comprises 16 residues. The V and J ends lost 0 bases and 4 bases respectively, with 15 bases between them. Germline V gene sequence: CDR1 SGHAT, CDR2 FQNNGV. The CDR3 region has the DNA TGTGCCAGCAGCTTAGAGGGCGGGGGTTTCCGCACTGAAGCTTTCTTT. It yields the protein CASSLEGGGFRTEAFF.

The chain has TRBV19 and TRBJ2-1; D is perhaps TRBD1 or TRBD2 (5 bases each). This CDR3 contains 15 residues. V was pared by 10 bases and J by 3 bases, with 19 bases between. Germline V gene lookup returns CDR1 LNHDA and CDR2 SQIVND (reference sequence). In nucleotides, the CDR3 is TGTGCCACCCTCCGGACCCGGGACGGCTACAATGAGCAGTTCTTC. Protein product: CATLRTRDGYNEQFF.

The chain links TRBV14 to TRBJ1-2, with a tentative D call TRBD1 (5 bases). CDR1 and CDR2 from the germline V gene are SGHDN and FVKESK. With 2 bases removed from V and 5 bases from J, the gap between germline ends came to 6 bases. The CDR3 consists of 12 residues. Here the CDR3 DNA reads TGTGCCAGCAGCCAACAGGGTTATGGCTACACCTTC. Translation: CASSQQGYGYTF.

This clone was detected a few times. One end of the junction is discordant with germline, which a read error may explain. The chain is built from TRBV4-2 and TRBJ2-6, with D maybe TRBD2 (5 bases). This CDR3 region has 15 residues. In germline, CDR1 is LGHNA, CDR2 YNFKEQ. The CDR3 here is CASSQGRSGANVLTF. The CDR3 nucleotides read TGTGCCAGCAGTCAAGGGAGATCTGGGGCCAACGTCCTGACTTTC.

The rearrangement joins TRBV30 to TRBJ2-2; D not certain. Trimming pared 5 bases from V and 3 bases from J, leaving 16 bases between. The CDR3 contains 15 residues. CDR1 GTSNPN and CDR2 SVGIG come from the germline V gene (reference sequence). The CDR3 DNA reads TGTGCCTGGCGCCTAAATAAGATGGACACCGGGGAGCTGTTTTTT. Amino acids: CAWRLNKMDTGELFF.

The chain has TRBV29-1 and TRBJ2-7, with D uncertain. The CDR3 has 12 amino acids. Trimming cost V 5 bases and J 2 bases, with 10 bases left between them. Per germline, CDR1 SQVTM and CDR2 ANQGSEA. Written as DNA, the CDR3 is TGCAGCGTTTATGTGGCAGCCTACGAGCAGTACTTC. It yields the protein CSVYVAAYEQYF.

CDR3 nucleotide sequence: TGTGCCAGCAGTTTGCGGCAGCCCCTCTATGGCTACACCTTC. Amino acid sequence: CASSLRQPLYGYTF. The chain is built from TRBV27 and TRBJ1-2; D remains ambiguous. Germline loops: CDR1 MNHEY, CDR2 SMNVEV (reference sequence). This CDR3 contains 14 residues. The germline V and J ends were trimmed by 3 bases and 4 bases, with 12 bases remaining between them.

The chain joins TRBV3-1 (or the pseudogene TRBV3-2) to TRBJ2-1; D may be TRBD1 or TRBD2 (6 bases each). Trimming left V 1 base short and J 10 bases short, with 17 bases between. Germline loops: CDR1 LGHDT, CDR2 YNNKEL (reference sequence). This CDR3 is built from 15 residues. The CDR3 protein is CASSQVMGARGEQFF. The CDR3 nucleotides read TGTGCCAGCAGCCAAGTTATGGGGGCCCGGGGGGAGCAGTTCTTC.

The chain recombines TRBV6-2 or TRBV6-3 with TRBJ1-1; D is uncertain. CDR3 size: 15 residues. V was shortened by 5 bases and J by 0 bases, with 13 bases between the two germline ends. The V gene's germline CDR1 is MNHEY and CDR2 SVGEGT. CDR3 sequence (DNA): TGTGCCAGCAGTCAACACGATAACCTGAACACTGAAGCTTTCTTT. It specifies CASSQHDNLNTEAFF.

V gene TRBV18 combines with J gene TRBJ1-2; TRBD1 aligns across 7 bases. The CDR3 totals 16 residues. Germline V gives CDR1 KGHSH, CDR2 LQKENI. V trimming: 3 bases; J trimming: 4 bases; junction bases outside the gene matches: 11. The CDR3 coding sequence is TGTGCCAGCTCACCCGGGAGTCCGGGACAGAGCTATGGCTACACCTTC. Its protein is CASSPGSPGQSYGYTF.

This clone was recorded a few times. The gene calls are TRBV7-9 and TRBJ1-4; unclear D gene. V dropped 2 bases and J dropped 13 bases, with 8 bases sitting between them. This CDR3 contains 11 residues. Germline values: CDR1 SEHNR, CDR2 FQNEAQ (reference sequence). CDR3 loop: CASSLKGSLFF. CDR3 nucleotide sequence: TGTGCCAGCAGCTTAAAGGGTTCACTGTTTTTT.

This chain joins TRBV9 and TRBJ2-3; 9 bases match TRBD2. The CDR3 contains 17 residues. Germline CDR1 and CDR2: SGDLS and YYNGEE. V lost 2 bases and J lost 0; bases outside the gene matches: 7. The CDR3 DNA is TGTGCCAGCAGCGTCGGTAGCGGGGGTATTAGCACAGATACGCAGTATTTT. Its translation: CASSVGSGGISTDTQYF. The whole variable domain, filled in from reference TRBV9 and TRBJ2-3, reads DSGVTQTPKHLITATGQRVTLRCSPRSGDLSVYWYQQSLDQGLQFLIQYYNGEERAKGNILERFSAQQFPDLHSELNLSSLELGDSALYFCASSVGSGGISTDTQYFGPGTRLTVL.

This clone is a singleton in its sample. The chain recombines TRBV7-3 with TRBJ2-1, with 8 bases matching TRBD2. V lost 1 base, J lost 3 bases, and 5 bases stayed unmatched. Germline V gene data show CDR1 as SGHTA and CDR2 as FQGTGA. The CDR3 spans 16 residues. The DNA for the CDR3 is TGTGCCAGCAGCTTAAGACGGGGGGGCTTCTACAATGAGCAGTTCTTC. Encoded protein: CASSLRRGGFYNEQFF.

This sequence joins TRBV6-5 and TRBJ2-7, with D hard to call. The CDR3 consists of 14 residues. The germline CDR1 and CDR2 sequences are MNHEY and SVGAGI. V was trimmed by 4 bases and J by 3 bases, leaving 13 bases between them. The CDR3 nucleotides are TGTGCCAGCAGTTCCCGGACCGACTTCTACGAGCAGTACTTC. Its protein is CASSSRTDFYEQYF.

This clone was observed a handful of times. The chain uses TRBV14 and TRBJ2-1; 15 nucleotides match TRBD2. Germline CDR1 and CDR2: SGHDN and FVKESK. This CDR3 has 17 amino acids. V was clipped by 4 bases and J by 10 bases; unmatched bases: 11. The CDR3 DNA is TGTGCCAGCAGCCCCCAAAGGACTAGCGGGGGGGGAAGGGAGCAGTTCTTC. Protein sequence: CASSPQRTSGGGREQFF.

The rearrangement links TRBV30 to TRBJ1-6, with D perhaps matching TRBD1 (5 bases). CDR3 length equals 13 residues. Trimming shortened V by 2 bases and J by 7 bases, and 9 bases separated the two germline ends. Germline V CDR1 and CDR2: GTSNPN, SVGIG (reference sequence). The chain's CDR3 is CAWSLGENSPLHF. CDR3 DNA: TGTGCCTGGAGTCTGGGGGAAAATTCACCCCTCCACTTT.

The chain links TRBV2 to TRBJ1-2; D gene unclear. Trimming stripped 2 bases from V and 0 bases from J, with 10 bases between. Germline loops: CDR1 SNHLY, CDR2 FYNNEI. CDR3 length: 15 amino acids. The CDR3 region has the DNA TGTGCCAGCAGTGAAAGAGGACGTTCTAACTATGGCTACACCTTC. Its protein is CASSERGRSNYGYTF.

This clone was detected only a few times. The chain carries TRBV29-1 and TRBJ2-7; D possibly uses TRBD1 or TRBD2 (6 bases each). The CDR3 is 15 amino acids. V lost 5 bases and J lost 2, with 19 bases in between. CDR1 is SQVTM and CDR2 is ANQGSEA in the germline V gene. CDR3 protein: CSVPRGGSGTYEQYF. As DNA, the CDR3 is TGCAGCGTTCCCAGGGGTGGTAGCGGCACCTACGAGCAGTACTTC.

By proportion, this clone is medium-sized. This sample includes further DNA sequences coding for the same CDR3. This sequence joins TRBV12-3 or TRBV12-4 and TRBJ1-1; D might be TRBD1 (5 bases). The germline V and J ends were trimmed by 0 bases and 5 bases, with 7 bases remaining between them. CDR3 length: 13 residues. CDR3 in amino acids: CASSLARGTEAFF. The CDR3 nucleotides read TGTGCCAGCAGTTTAGCGCGGGGGACTGAAGCTTTCTTT.

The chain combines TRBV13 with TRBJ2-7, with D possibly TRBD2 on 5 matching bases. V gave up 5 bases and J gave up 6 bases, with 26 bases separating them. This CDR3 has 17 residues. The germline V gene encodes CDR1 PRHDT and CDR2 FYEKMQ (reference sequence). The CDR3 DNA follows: TGTGCCAGCAGCGCCCGTGGAGGACCGTTAAGTAGGGTCGAGCAGTACTTC. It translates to CASSARGGPLSRVEQYF.